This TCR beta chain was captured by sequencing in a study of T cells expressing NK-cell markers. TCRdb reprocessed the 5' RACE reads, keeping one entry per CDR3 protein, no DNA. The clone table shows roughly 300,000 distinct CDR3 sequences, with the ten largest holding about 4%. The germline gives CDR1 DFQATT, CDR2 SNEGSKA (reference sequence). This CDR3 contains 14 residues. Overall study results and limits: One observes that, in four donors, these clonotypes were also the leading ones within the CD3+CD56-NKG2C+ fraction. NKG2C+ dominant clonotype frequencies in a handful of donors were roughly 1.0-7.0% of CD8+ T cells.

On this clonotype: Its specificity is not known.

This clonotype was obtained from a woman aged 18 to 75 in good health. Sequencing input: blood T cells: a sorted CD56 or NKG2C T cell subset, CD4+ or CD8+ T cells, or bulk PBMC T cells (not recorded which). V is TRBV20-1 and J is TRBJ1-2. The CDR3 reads CSANHQWQGQGYTF.